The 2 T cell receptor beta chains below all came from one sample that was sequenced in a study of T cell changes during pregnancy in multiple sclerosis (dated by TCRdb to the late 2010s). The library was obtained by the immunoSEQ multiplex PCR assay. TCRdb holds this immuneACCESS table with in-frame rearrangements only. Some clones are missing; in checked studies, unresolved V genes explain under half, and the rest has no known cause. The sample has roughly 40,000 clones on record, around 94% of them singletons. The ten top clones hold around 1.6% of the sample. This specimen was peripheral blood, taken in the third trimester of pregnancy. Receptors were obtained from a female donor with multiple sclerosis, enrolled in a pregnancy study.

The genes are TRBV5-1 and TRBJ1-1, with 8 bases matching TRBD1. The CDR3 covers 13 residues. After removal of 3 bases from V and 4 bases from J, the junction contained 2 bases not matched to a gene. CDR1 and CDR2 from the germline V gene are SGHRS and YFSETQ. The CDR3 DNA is TGCGCCAGCAGCTACGGACAGGGCACTGAAGCTTTCTTT. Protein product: CASSYGQGTEAFF.

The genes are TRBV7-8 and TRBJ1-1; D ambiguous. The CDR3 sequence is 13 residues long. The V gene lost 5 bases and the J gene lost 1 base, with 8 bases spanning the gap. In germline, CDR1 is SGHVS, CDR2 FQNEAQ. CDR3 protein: CASSAGRNTEAFF. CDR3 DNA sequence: TGTGCCAGCAGCGCTGGTAGGAACACTGAAGCTTTCTTT.